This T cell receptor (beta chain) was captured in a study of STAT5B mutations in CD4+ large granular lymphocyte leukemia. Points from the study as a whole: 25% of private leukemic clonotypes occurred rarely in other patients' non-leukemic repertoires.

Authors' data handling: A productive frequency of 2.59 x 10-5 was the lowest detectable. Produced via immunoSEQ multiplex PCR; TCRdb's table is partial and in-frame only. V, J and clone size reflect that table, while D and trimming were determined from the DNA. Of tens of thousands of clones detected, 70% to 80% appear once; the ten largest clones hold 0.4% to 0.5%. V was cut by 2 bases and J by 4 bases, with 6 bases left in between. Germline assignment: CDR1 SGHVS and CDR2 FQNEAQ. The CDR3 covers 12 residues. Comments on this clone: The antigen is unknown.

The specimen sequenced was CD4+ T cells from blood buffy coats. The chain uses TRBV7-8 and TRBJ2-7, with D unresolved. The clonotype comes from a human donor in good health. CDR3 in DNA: TGTGCCAGCAGCTTATTAGGTTACGAGCAGTACTTC. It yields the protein CASSLLGYEQYF.